Listed here are 7 T cell receptor beta chains from one sample, sequenced in a study of T cells expressing NK-cell markers (dated by TCRdb to about 2020). Libraries were prepared through 5' RACE. Sequencing instrument: Illumina HiSeq 2000. TCRdb reprocessed the reads into one record per CDR3 protein sequence, lacking DNA. For this sample, the table gives some 410,000 distinct CDR3 sequences. The ten largest clones take up 7.3% of the sample. The sequenced material came from blood T cells: a sorted CD56 or NKG2C T cell subset, CD4+ or CD8+ T cells, or bulk PBMC T cells (not recorded which). These receptors all come from a woman aged 18-69 years in good health.

The V and J genes are TRBV7-9 and TRBJ2-1. The CDR3 has 14 amino acids. Germline V gene sequence: CDR1 SEHNR, CDR2 FQNEAQ (reference sequence). This CDR3 reads CASSLAWTNNEQFF. Variable domain in full (rest from reference TRBV7-9 and TRBJ2-1): DTGVSQNPRHKITKRGQNVTFRCDPISEHNRLYWYRQTLGQGPEFLTYFQNEAQLEKSRLLSDRFSAERPKGSFSTLEIQRTEQGDSAMYLCASSLAWTNNEQFFGPGTRLTVL.

The chain links TRBV19 to TRBJ1-1. The CDR3 length is 15 residues. Germline values: CDR1 LNHDA, CDR2 SQIVND (reference sequence). CDR3 residues: CASSPKGWANTEAFF. Combining the CDR3 with reference TRBV19 and TRBJ1-1 gives the whole variable domain DGGITQSPKYLFRKEGQNVTLSCEQNLNHDAMYWYRQDPGQGLRLIYYSQIVNDFQKGDIAEGYSVSREKKESFPLTVTSAQKNPTAFYLCASSPKGWANTEAFFGQGTRLTVV.

The V call is TRBV6-5, the J call TRBJ1-2. This CDR3 has 12 amino acids. CDR1 MNHEY and CDR2 SVGAGI come from the germline V gene. The CDR3 reads CASLGRSYGYTF.

The genes are TRBV20-1 and TRBJ2-3. Germline V gives CDR1 DFQATT, CDR2 SNEGSKA (reference sequence). The CDR3 length is 15 residues. The CDR3 loop is CSAYRLASSTDTQYF.

This rearrangement joins TRBV4-3 to TRBJ1-2; without DNA, the TCRdb call of TRBD1 cannot be checked. This CDR3 has 14 residues. Germline lookup yields CDR1 LGHNA and CDR2 YSLEER. Here the CDR3 reads CASSQGGGAYGYTF.

V usage is TRBV9 and J usage is TRBJ2-2. The length of the CDR3 is 12 residues. Germline CDR1 reads SGDLS; CDR2 reads YYNGEE. CDR3 amino acids: CASSVEGGELFF.

This chain joins TRBV5-4 and TRBJ2-3. Germline V gene data show CDR1 as SGHNT and CDR2 as YYREEE (reference sequence). This CDR3 is 13 amino acids long. CDR3 sequence reads: CASSSALPDTQYF.